The 9 T cell receptor beta chains below all came from one sample that was sequenced in a study of T cells after yellow fever vaccination. TCRdb processed the 5' RACE reads anew with MiXCR; each CDR3 protein has one entry. The sample contains 300,000 to 400,000 distinct CDR3 sequences, roughly 8.6% of which appear only once. This specimen consisted of PBMCs, obtained roughly 46 days after the first yellow fever vaccination. Source of these receptors: a man younger than 30 who received the YFV17D yellow fever vaccine.

The gene calls are TRBV6-1 and TRBJ1-5, with TRBD1 matching over 7 bases. The germline V gene has CDR1 MNHNS and CDR2 SASEGT. The CDR3 sequence is 14 residues long. V trimming: 5 bases; J trimming: 5 bases; junction bases outside the gene matches: 6. The CDR3 bases are TGTGCCAGCAGTCGCCAGGGGGGGGATCAGCCCCAGCATTTT. Protein sequence: CASSRQGGDQPQHF.

At least ten counts were recorded for this clonotype. The rearrangement links TRBV28 to TRBJ1-6; 7 bases match TRBD1. This CDR3 comprises 14 residues. Per the germline V gene, CDR1 is MDHEN and CDR2 is SYDVKM. Losses at the gene ends were 5 bases for V and 4 bases for J; bases not matched to a gene: 2. The CDR3 is CASSPGQYNSPLHF. The CDR3 DNA is TGTGCCAGCAGTCCGGGACAGTATAATTCACCCCTCCACTTT.

The CDR3 here is CATRNRFGDTEAFF. The CDR3 bases are TGTGCCACCCGAAATAGGTTTGGTGACACTGAAGCTTTCTTT. The V gene is TRBV15, the J gene TRBJ1-1; D call uncertain. The ends were cut back, 8 bases at V and 3 bases at J, with 16 bases in the middle. CDR1 LNHNV and CDR2 YYDKDF come from the germline V gene (reference sequence). This CDR3 has 14 amino acids.

This clonotype has a count of ten or more. CDR3 nucleotides: TGTGCCAGCCCGACCCCGATCACCGGGGAGCTGTTTTTT. This codes for CASPTPITGELFF. The chain uses TRBV7-9 and TRBJ2-2; D is ambiguous. V dropped 8 bases and J dropped 4 bases, with 11 bases sitting between them. Germline V gene data show CDR1 as SEHNR and CDR2 as FQNEAQ (reference sequence). The CDR3 length is 13 residues.

The V call is TRBV12-3 or TRBV12-4, the J call TRBJ1-1; tentative D call: TRBD1 (5 bases). V was trimmed by 3 bases and J by 5 bases, leaving 16 bases between them. The CDR3 is made up of 15 amino acids. The CDR3 DNA sequence: TGTGCCAGCAGTTTCATGTGGGGGGGTGAAACTGAAGCTTTCTTT. It codes for CASSFMWGGETEAFF.

A few counts support this clonotype. CDR3 sequence: CASSQDNSNTGELFF. In DNA, the CDR3 is TGCGCCAGCAGCCAAGATAACAGCAACACCGGGGAGCTGTTTTTT. The chain links TRBV4-3 to TRBJ2-2; D is undetermined. The CDR3 runs 15 residues. V lost 0 bases to trimming and J lost 2 bases, with 7 bases between them. Per germline, CDR1 LGHNA and CDR2 YSLEER.

This clonotype showed up just a few times. The rearrangement uses TRBV12-3 or TRBV12-4 and TRBJ2-7; weak D call: TRBD1 (6 bases). The CDR3 runs to 13 residues. The ends were cut back, 2 bases at V and 4 bases at J, with 9 bases in the middle. The CDR3 spells CASSLNREYEQYF. For the CDR3, the DNA is TGTGCCAGCAGTTTAAACAGGGAATACGAGCAGTACTTC.

This clonotype has just a few counts. The chain recombines TRBV28 with TRBJ2-1; D may match TRBD1 or TRBD2 (5 bases each). V lost 6 bases and J lost 2, with 14 bases in between. From germline, CDR1 is MDHEN and CDR2 SYDVKM. The CDR3 runs to 15 residues. CDR3 loop: CASSRGATAYNEQFF. CDR3 bases: TGTGCCAGCAGCAGAGGGGCAACAGCCTACAATGAGCAGTTCTTC.

J is TRBJ1-4 and V is TRBV6-1, with D possibly TRBD1 on 6 matching bases. This CDR3 has 13 residues. Trimming took 3 bases from V and 8 from J, leaving 10 bases between them. Germline V gene lookup returns CDR1 MNHNS and CDR2 SASEGT. The CDR3 DNA follows: TGTGCCAGCAGTGAGGCCGGGACAGAAAAACTGTTTTTT. Amino acid sequence: CASSEAGTEKLFF.